Following are 18 T cell receptor beta chains from one sample sequenced in a study of blood T cell repertoires in COVID-19. TCRdb keeps only in-frame clones here, not all; method: immunoSEQ multiplex PCR. This table has about 140,000 clones, 84% appearing once. Sequencing was performed on PBMCs or T cells enriched from blood (not recorded which). Source of these receptors: a woman in her fifties or sixties with acute COVID-19.

This clone was detected only a few times. The chain uses TRBV29-1 and TRBJ2-7, with TRBD1 matching 7 bases. J gave up 2 bases and V 6 bases, and 16 bases lay outside the gene matches. This CDR3 contains 16 residues. Germline loops: CDR1 SQVTM, CDR2 ANQGSEA. For the CDR3, the DNA is TGCAGCGTCGAAAAAGTAGGGGGCGTTAATCCCTACGAGCAGTACTTC. Protein sequence: CSVEKVGGVNPYEQYF.

This chain links TRBV4-3 with TRBJ2-7; 9 bases align to TRBD2. This CDR3 has 15 residues. From germline, CDR1 is LGHNA and CDR2 YSLEER. V gave up 0 bases and J gave up 3 bases; unmatched junction bases: 3. CDR3 in amino acids: CASSQELAGHYEQYF. The CDR3 region has the DNA TGCGCCAGCAGCCAAGAACTAGCGGGCCACTACGAGCAGTACTTC.

The chain combines TRBV19 with TRBJ1-1, with TRBD1 identical over 9 bases. Per germline, CDR1 LNHDA and CDR2 SQIVND (reference sequence). The CDR3 extends over 14 amino acids. V was clipped by 7 bases and J by 4 bases; unmatched bases: 7. The CDR3 is CASTTGGVGTEAFF. The CDR3 coding sequence is TGTGCCAGTACCACAGGGGGCGTAGGCACTGAAGCTTTCTTT.

The chain uses TRBV15 and TRBJ1-6; 7 nucleotides line up with TRBD1. Unmatched junction bases numbered 6, after V lost 4 bases and J lost 6 bases. Germline lookup yields CDR1 LNHNV and CDR2 YYDKDF (reference sequence). This CDR3 spans 15 amino acids. This CDR3 is CATSTKRDSNSPLHF. In nucleotides, the CDR3 is TGTGCCACCAGCACCAAACGGGACAGTAATTCACCCCTCCACTTT.

The J gene is TRBJ1-3, the V gene TRBV11-1; possible D gene TRBD1, 5 bases. The CDR3 covers 14 residues. Between the trimmed V and J ends, which lost 3 bases and 1 base, there was a span of 7 bases. Germline V lookup: CDR1 SGHAT, CDR2 FQDESV (reference sequence). CDR3 residues: CASSLGLSGNTIYF. In DNA, the CDR3 is TGTGCCAGCAGCTTGGGACTATCTGGAAACACCATATATTTT.

The chain links TRBV24-1 to TRBJ2-2; possibly TRBD1 for D (6 bases). The germline V gene has CDR1 KGHDR and CDR2 SFDVKD. CDR3 size: 17 residues. The germline V and J ends were trimmed by 0 bases and 1 base, with 11 bases remaining between them. CDR3 DNA: TGTGCCACCAGTGATTTGCAGGGGAACTGGAACACCGGGGAGCTGTTTTTT. Protein product: CATSDLQGNWNTGELFF.

The chain combines TRBV5-1 with TRBJ1-5; 9 bases align to TRBD1. Germline values: CDR1 SGHRS, CDR2 YFSETQ. The CDR3 totals 19 residues. V shed 0 bases and J 6 bases; nucleotides not matched to a gene: 16. The CDR3 loop reads CASSLVRGTGSSSFQPQHF. For the CDR3, the DNA is TGCGCCAGCAGCTTGGTTCGGGGGACAGGGAGTTCGTCATTTCAGCCCCAGCATTTT.

The chain links TRBV12-3 or TRBV12-4 to TRBJ2-3, with 8 nucleotides matching TRBD2. The CDR3 consists of 12 residues. Germline trimming cut 3 bases from V and 11 bases from J; bases unmatched to any gene: 4. CDR3 DNA: TGTGCCAGCAGTTTCAGCGGGAGACGGCAGTATTTT. Its translation: CASSFSGRRQYF.

This clone was counted a few times. The chain has TRBV3-1 (or the pseudogene TRBV3-2) and TRBJ2-2, with D perhaps matching TRBD1 (6 bases). The CDR3 is 15 amino acids. Trimming removed 7 bases from V and 2 bases from J, with 14 bases in between. Germline V gene lookup returns CDR1 LGHDT and CDR2 YNNKEL (reference sequence). The CDR3 loop is CASTDRGTNTGELFF. The CDR3 nucleotides are TGTGCCAGCACCGATAGGGGGACAAACACCGGGGAGCTGTTTTTT.

The V gene is TRBV19, the J gene TRBJ1-2, with 10 bases matching TRBD1. The CDR3 extends over 15 amino acids. Germline CDR1 and CDR2: LNHDA and SQIVND (reference sequence). The J segment lost 6 bases and the V segment lost 7 bases, leaving 11 bases of the junction unmatched. CDR3 residues: CASNPRQGARNGYTF. The CDR3 DNA follows: TGTGCCAGTAATCCGAGACAGGGGGCGCGTAATGGCTACACCTTC.

This clone was observed a single time. The genes are TRBV5-6 and TRBJ1-1, with D possibly being TRBD1 (5 bases). V lost 1 base, J lost 5 bases, and 15 bases lay in between. Germline lookup yields CDR1 SGHDT and CDR2 YYEEEE. The CDR3 totals 15 residues. The CDR3 sequence: CASSLWQGRETEAFF. The DNA of the CDR3 is TGTGCCAGCAGCTTGTGGCAGGGTAGGGAAACTGAAGCTTTCTTT. Filled out from reference TRBV5-6 and TRBJ1-1, the complete variable domain reads DAGVTQSPTHLIKTRGQQVTLRCSPKSGHDTVSWYQQALGQGPQFIFQYYEEEERQRGNFPDRFSGHQFPNYSSELNVNALLLGDSALYLCASSLWQGRETEAFFGQGTRLTVV.

This clone has a handful of counts. The CDR3 nucleotides read TGTGCCAGCAGCTTATATTCCAGAAATTCACCCCTCCACTTT. Its translation is CASSLYSRNSPLHF. The genes are TRBV7-3 and TRBJ1-6, with D unresolved. V lost 2 bases and J lost 7, with 9 bases in between. The germline V gene has CDR1 SGHTA and CDR2 FQGTGA. The CDR3 loop spans 14 amino acids. Filled out from reference TRBV7-3 and TRBJ1-6, the complete variable domain reads GAGVSQTPSNKVTEKGKYVELRCDPISGHTALYWYRQSLGQGPEFLIYFQGTGAADDSGLPNDRFFAVRPEGSVSTLKIQRTERGDSAVYLCASSLYSRNSPLHFGNGTRLTVT.

This chain connects TRBV6-5 to TRBJ2-2, with TRBD2 matching over 10 bases. The germline CDR1 and CDR2 sequences are MNHEY and SVGAGI. CDR3 length: 16 residues. Germline trimming cut 0 bases from V and 6 bases from J; bases unmatched to any gene: 4. The CDR3 is CASSYSLLAGSGELFF. CDR3 sequence (DNA): TGTGCCAGCAGTTACTCCTTACTAGCGGGATCCGGGGAGCTGTTTTTT.

V and J are TRBV24-1 and TRBJ2-2; TRBD1 aligns across 9 bases. With 1 base clipped from V and 7 bases from J, the junction kept 3 bases outside the gene matches. Per germline, CDR1 KGHDR and CDR2 SFDVKD. The CDR3 has 15 amino acids. Here the CDR3 DNA reads TGTGCCACCAGTGATTTACAGGGGGCGGACGGGGAGCTGTTTTTT. Translation: CATSDLQGADGELFF.

This clone was detected only a few times. This chain joins TRBV19 and TRBJ2-2, with a possible D match to TRBD2 (6 bases). V shed 5 bases and J shed 3 bases, with 13 bases lying between them. The CDR3 length is 15 residues. Germline V gives CDR1 LNHDA, CDR2 SQIVND (reference sequence). The chain's CDR3 is CASSRRGGDTGELFF. The CDR3 nucleotides are TGTGCCAGTAGTCGGCGGGGTGGAGACACCGGGGAGCTGTTTTTT.

The J gene is TRBJ2-7, the V gene TRBV19; 9 bases are a match to TRBD2. Trimming cost V 5 bases and J 2 bases; bases outside gene matches: 7. The CDR3 loop spans 15 amino acids. CDR1 is LNHDA, CDR2 SQIVND, per germline (reference sequence). The CDR3 DNA sequence: TGTGCCAGTAGTCCTTTGATAGCGGGAGCCTACGAGCAGTACTTC. Protein product: CASSPLIAGAYEQYF.

This clone has just a few counts. The chain joins TRBV6-1 to TRBJ2-2; weak D call: TRBD2 (5 bases). V was cut by 3 bases and J by 5 bases, with 7 bases left in between. The germline gives CDR1 MNHNS, CDR2 SASEGT. The CDR3 covers 13 residues. Here the CDR3 DNA reads TGTGCCAGCAGTGACACGGGGACCGGGGAGCTGTTTTTT. Protein: CASSDTGTGELFF.

The V and J genes are TRBV2 and TRBJ2-4, with 8 bases matching TRBD2. This CDR3 region has 15 residues. From germline, CDR1 is SNHLY and CDR2 FYNNEI. V trimming: 6 bases; J trimming: 3 bases; junction bases outside the gene matches: 7. The CDR3 sequence: CASRPPGTSKNIQYF. The CDR3 DNA reads TGTGCCAGCAGACCCCCCGGGACTAGCAAAAACATTCAGTACTTC. The complete variable domain, with remaining parts taken from reference TRBV2 and TRBJ2-4, reads EPEVTQTPSHQVTQMGQEVILRCVPISNHLYFYWYRQILGQKVEFLVSFYNNEISEKSEIFDDQFSVERPDGSNFTLKIRSTKLEDSAMYFCASRPPGTSKNIQYFGAGTRLSVL.